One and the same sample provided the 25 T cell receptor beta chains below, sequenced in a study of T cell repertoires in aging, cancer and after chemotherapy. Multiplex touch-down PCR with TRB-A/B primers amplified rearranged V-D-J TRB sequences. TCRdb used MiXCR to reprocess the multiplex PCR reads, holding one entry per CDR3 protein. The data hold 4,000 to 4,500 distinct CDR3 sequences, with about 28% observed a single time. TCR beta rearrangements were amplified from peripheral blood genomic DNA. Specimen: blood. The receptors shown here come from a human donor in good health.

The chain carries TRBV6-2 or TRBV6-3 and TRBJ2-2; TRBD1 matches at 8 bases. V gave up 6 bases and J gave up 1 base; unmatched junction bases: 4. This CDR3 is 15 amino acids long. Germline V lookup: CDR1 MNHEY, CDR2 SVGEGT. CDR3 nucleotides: TGTGCCAGCAGGATGGACAGGGTGAACACCGGGGAGCTGTTTTTT. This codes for CASRMDRVNTGELFF.

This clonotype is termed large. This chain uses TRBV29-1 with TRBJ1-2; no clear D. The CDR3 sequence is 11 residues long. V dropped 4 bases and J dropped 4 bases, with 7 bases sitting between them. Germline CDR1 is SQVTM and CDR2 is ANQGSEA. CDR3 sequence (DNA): TGCAGCGTTGTCGTCTCCTATGGCTACACCTTC. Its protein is CSVVVSYGYTF.

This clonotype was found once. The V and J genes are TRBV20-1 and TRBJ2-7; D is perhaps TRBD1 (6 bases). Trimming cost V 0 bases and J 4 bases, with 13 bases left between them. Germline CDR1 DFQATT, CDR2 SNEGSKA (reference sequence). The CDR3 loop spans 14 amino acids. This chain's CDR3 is CSARDLGRGYEQYF. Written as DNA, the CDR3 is TGCAGTGCTAGAGATCTGGGCAGGGGATACGAGCAGTACTTC.

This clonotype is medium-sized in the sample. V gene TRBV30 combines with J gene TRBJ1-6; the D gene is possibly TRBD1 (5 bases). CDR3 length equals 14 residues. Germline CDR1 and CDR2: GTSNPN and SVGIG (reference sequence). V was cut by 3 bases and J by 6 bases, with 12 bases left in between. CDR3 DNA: TGTGCCTGGAGATCGGGACTGTCTAATTCACCCCTCCACTTT. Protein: CAWRSGLSNSPLHF.

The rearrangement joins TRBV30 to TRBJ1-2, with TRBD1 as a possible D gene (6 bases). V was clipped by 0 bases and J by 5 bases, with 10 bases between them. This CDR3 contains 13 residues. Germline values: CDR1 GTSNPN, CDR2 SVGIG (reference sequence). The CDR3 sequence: CAWSVQGGYGYTF. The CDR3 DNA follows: TGTGCCTGGAGTGTACAGGGCGGGTATGGCTACACCTTC.

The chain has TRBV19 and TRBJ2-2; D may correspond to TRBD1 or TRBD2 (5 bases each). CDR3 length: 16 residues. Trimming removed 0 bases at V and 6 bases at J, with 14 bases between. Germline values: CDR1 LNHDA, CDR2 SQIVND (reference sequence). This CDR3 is CASSIDPGGSPGELFF. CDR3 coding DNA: TGTGCCAGTAGTATAGATCCTGGGGGATCCCCCGGGGAGCTGTTTTTT.

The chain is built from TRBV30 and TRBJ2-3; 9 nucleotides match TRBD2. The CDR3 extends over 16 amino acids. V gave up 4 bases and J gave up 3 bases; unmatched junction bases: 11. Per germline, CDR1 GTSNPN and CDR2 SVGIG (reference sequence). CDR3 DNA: TGTGCCTGGAATAACGCGGGGGGGCCGACTACAGATACGCAGTATTTT. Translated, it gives CAWNNAGGPTTDTQYF.

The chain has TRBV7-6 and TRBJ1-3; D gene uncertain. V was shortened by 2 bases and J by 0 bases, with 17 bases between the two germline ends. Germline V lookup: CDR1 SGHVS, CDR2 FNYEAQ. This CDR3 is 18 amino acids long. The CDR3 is CASSLLTSAMHSGNTIYF. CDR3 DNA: TGTGCCAGCAGCTTACTCACGTCCGCTATGCACTCTGGAAACACCATATATTTT.

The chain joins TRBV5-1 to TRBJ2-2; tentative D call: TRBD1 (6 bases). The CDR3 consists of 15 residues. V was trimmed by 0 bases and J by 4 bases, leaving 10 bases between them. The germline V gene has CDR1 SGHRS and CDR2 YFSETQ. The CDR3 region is CASSLAPGATGELFF. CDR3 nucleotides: TGCGCCAGCAGCTTGGCCCCAGGGGCCACCGGGGAGCTGTTTTTT.

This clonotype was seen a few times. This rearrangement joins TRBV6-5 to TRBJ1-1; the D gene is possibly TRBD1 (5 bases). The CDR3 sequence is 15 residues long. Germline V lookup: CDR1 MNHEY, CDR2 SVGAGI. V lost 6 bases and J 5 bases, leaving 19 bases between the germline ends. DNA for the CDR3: TGTGCCAGCAGCAAAGGGGACCGGTGGGATACTGAAGCTTTCTTT. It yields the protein CASSKGDRWDTEAFF.

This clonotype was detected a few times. The CDR3 DNA follows: TGCGCCAGCAGCTTGGCCAATGCGGGGACGAGAGAGACCCAGTACTTC. Residues: CASSLANAGTRETQYF. The genes are TRBV5-1 and TRBJ2-5, with a weak D call TRBD2 (6 bases). CDR3 length: 16 amino acids. V was cut by 0 bases and J by 4 bases, with 16 bases left in between. From germline, CDR1 is SGHRS and CDR2 YFSETQ.

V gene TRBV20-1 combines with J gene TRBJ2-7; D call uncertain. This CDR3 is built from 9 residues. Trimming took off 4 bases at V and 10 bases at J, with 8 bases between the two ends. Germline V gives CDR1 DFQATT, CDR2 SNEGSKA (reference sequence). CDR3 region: CSATESQYF. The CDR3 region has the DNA TGCAGTGCTACTGAATCACAGTACTTC.

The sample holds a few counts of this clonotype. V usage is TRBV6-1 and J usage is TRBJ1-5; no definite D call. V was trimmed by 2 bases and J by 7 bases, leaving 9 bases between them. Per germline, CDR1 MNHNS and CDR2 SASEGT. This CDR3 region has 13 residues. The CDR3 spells CASSERGRQPQHF. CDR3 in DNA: TGTGCCAGCAGTGAACGAGGGAGACAGCCCCAGCATTTT.

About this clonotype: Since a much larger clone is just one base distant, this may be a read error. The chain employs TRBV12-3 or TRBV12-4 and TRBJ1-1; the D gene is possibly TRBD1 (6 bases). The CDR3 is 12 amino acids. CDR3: CASTQGGTEDFF. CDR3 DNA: TGTGCCAGCACCCAAGGGGGAACTGAAGATTTCTTT.

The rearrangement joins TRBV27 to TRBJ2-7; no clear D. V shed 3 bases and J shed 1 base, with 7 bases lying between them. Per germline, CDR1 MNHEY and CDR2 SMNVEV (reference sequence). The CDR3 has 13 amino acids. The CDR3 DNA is TGTGCCAGCAGTTTTGGTCAGTCCTACGAGCAGTACTTC. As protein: CASSFGQSYEQYF.

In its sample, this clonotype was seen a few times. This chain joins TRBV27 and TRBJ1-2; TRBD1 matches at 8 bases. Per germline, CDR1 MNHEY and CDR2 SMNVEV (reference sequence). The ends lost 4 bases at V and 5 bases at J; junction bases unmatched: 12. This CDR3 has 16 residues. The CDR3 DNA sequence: TGTGCCAGCAGTTGGGCCCCTGGCAGGGGGCTTTATGGCTACACCTTC. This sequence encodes CASSWAPGRGLYGYTF.

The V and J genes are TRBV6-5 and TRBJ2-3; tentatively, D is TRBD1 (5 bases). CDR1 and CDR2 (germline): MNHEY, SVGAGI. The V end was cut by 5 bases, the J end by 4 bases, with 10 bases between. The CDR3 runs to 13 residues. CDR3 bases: TGTGCCAGCAGTCAGGGATTCGCAGATACGCAGTATTTT. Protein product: CASSQGFADTQYF.

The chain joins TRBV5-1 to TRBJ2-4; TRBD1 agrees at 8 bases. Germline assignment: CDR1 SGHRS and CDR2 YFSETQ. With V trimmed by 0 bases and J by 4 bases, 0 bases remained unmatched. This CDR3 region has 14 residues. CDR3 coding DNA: TGCGCCAGCAGCTTGGGACAGGGGAAAAACATTCAGTACTTC. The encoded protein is CASSLGQGKNIQYF.

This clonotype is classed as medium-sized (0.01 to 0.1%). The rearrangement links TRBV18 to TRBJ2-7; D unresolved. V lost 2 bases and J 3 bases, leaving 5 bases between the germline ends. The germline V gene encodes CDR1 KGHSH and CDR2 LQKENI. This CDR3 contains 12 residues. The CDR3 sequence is CASSPIGYEQYF. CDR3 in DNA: TGTGCCAGCTCACCAATTGGCTACGAGCAGTACTTC.

This chain's CDR3 is CASSPSGLAGGLEQFF. The CDR3 region has the DNA TGTGCCAGCAGCCCCTCGGGACTAGCGGGGGGGCTTGAGCAGTTCTTC. This chain uses TRBV5-6 with TRBJ2-1, with TRBD2 matching over 16 bases. There are 16 residues in the CDR3. Per germline, CDR1 SGHDT and CDR2 YYEEEE. Trimming removed 4 bases from V and 9 bases from J; junction bases left unmatched: 7.

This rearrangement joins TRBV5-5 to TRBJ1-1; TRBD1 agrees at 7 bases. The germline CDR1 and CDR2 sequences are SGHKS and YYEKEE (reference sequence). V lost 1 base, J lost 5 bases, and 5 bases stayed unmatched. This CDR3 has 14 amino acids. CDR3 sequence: CASSLSWTGTEAFF. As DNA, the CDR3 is TGTGCCAGCAGCTTGTCGTGGACAGGTACTGAAGCTTTCTTT.

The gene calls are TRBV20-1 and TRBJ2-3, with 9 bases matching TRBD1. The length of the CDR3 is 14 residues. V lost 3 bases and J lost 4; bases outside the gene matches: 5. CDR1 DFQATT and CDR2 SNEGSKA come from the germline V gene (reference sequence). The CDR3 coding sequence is TGCAGTGCTAGGGACAGGGGAGCGGCAGATACGCAGTATTTT. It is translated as CSARDRGAADTQYF.

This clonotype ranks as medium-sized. The CDR3 spells CASSIGVDTQYF. CDR3 bases: TGTGCCAGTAGTATCGGGGTCGATACGCAGTATTTT. The V call is TRBV19, the J call TRBJ2-3, with a weak D call TRBD2 (5 bases). CDR3 size: 12 residues. Germline V gene lookup returns CDR1 LNHDA and CDR2 SQIVND (reference sequence). Trimming cost V 3 bases and J 6 bases, with 7 bases left between them.

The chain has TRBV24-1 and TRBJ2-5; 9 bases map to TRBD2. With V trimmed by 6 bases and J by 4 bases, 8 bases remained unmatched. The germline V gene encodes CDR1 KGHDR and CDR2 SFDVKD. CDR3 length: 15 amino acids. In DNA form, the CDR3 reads TGTGCCACCAGTCCCTACCTAGCGGGGTCAGAGACCCAGTACTTC. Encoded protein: CATSPYLAGSETQYF.

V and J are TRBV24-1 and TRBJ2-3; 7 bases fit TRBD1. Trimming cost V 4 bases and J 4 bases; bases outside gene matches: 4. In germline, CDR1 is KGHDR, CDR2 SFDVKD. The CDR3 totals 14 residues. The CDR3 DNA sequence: TGTGCCACCAGTGACCCTGGGACAGCAGATACGCAGTATTTT. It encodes CATSDPGTADTQYF.